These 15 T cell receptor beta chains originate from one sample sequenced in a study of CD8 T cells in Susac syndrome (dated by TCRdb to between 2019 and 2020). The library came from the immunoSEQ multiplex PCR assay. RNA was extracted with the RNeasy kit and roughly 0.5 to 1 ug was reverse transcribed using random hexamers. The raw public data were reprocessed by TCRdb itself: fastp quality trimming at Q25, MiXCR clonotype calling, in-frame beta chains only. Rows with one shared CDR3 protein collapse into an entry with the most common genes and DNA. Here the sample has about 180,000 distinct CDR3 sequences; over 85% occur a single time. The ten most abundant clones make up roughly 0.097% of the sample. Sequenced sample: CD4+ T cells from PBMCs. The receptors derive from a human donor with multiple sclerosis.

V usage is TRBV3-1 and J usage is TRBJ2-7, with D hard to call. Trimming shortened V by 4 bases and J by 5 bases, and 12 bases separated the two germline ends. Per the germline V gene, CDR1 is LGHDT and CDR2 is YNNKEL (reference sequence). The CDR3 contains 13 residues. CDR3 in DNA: TGTGCCAGCAGCCCCGCGACCTGGAACGAGCAGTACTTC. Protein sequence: CASSPATWNEQYF.

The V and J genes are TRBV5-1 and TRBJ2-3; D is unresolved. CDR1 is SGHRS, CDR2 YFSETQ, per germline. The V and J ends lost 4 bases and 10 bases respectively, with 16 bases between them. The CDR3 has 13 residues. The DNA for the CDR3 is TGCGCCAGCAGCCCACTCCAGAAAGACTCGCAGTATTTT. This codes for CASSPLQKDSQYF. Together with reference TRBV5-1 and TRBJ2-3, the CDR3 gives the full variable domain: KAGVTQTPRYLIKTRGQQVTLSCSPISGHRSVSWYQQTPGQGLQFLFEYFSETQRNKGNFPGRFSGRQFSNSRSEMNVSTLELGDSALYLCASSPLQKDSQYFGPGTRLTVL.

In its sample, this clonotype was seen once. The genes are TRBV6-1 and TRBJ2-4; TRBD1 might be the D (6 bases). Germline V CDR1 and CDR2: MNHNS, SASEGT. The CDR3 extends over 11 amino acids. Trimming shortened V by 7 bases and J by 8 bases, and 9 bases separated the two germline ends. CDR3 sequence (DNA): TGTGCCAGCACAGGGGTGGACATTCAGTACTTC. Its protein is CASTGVDIQYF.

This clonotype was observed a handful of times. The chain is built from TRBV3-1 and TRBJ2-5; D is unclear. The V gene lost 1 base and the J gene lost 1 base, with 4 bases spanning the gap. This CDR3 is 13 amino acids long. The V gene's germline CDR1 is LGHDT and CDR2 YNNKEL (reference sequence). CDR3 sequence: CASSQGFQETQYF. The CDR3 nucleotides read TGTGCCAGCAGCCAAGGATTCCAAGAGACCCAGTACTTC.

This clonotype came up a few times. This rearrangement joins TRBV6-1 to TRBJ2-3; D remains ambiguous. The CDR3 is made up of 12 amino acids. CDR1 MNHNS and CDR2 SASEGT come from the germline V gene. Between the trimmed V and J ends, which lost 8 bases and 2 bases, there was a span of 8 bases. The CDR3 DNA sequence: TGTGCCAGCGGACGCTACACAGATACGCAGTATTTT. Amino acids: CASGRYTDTQYF.

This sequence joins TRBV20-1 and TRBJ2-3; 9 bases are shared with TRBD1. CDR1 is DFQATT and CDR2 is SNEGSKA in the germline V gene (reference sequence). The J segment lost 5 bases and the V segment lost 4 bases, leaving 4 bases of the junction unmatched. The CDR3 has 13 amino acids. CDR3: CSATQGAGDTQYF. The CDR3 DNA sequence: TGCAGTGCTACACAGGGGGCCGGAGATACGCAGTATTTT.

The CDR3 nucleotides read TGTGCCAGCTGGTCTGGCGGACTAGCGGGGGCCTACACCGGGGAGCTGTTTTTT. Its translation is CASWSGGLAGAYTGELFF. This chain links TRBV6-1 with TRBJ2-2, with 13 positions matching TRBD2. The J segment lost 3 bases and the V segment lost 8 bases, leaving 12 bases of the junction unmatched. This CDR3 region has 18 residues. Germline loops: CDR1 MNHNS, CDR2 SASEGT.

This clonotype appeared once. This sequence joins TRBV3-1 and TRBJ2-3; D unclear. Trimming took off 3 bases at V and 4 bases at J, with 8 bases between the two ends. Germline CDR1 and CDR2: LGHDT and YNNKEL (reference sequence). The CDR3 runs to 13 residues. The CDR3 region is CASSQVLADTQYF. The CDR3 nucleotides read TGTGCCAGCAGCCAGGTGTTGGCAGATACGCAGTATTTT.

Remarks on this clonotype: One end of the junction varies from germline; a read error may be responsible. CDR3 bases: TGTGCCACCAGCAGAGATCAGGAGGCCAAGGGCTTC. Its protein is CATSRDQEAKGF. The chain carries TRBV15 and TRBJ2-1, with D perhaps TRBD2 (5 bases). The germline CDR1 and CDR2 sequences are LNHNV and YYDKDF (reference sequence). This CDR3 comprises 12 residues.

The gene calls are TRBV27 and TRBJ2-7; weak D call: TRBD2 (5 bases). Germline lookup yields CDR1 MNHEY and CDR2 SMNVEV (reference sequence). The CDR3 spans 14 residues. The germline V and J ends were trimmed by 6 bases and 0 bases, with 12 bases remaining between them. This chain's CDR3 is CASRRASGSYEQYF. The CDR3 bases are TGTGCCAGCAGGAGGGCATCGGGCTCCTACGAGCAGTACTTC.

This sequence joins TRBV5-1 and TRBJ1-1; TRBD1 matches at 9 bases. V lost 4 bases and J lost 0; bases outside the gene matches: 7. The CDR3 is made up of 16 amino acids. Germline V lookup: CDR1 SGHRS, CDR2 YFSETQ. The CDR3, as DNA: TGCGCCAGCAGCAAGGACAGGGGTTACATGAACACTGAAGCTTTCTTT. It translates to CASSKDRGYMNTEAFF.

The CDR3 DNA follows: TGCGCCAGCAGCCAAGATCCAGGGCGCACTGAAGCTTTCTTT. It is translated as CASSQDPGRTEAFF. The chain combines TRBV4-1 with TRBJ1-1, with D possibly being TRBD1 (5 bases). Germline lookup yields CDR1 MGHRA and CDR2 YSYEKL. Trimming shortened V by 0 bases and J by 4 bases, and 9 bases separated the two germline ends. The CDR3 contains 14 residues.

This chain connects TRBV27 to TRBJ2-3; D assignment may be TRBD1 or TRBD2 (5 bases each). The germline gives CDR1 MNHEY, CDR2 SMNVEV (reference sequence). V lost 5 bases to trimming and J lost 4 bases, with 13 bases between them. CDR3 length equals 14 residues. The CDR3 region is CASSPTRGADTQYF. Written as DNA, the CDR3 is TGTGCCAGCAGTCCGACGAGGGGTGCAGATACGCAGTATTTT.

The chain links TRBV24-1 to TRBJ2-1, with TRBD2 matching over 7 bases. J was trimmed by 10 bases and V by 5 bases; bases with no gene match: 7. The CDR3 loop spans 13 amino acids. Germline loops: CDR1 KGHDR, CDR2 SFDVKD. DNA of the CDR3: TGTGCCACCAGTGCTCCGGGACTAATAGAGCAGTTCTTC. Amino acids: CATSAPGLIEQFF.

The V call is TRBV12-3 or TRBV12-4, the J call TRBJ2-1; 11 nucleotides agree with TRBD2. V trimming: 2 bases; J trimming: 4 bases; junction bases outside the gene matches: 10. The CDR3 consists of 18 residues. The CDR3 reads CASSLWKLAGAGYNEQFF. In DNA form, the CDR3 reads TGTGCCAGCAGTTTATGGAAACTAGCGGGAGCGGGTTACAATGAGCAGTTCTTC.